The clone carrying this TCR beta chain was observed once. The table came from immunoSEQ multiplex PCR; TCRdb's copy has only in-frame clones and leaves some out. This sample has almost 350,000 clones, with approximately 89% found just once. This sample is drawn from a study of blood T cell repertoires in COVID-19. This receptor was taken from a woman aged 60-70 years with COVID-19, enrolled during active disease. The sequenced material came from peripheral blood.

CDR3 amino acids: CASSPSTTNYEQYF. The CDR3 DNA follows: TGTGCCAGCTCACCAAGCACCACGAACTACGAGCAGTACTTC. V is TRBV18 and J is TRBJ2-7, with no clear D. Trimming stripped 2 bases from V and 3 bases from J, with 11 bases between. CDR1 is KGHSH and CDR2 is LQKENI in the germline V gene. The CDR3 consists of 14 residues.